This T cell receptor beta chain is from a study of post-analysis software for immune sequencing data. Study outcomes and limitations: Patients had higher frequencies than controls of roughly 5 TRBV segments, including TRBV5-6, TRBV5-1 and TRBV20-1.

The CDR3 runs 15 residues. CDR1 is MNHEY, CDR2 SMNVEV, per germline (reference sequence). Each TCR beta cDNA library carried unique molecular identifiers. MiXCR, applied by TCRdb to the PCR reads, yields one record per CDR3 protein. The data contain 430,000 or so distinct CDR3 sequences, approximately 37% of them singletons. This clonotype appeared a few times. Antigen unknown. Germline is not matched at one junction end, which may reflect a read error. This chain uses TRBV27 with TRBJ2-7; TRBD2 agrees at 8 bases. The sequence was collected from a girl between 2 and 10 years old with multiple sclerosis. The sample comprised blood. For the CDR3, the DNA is TGTGCCAGCGGCCCCCTGACTAGCGCCAACTACGGGCAGTACTTC. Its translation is CASGPLTSANYGQYF.